This entry lists 28 T cell receptor beta chains sequenced from one sample in a study of sequential checkpoint blockade in melanoma. TCRdb's table, derived via immunoSEQ multiplex PCR, lists solely in-frame clones and lacks some. The profile shows thousands of clones, 23% of them singletons. Treatment noted: randomized to nivolumab then ipilimumab (arm A) or the reverse (arm B). Here the sequenced sample was tumor tissue (inferred from file names), taken from a patient given nivolumab and ipilimumab in sequence. The receptors here all came from a human donor with melanoma.

This clone was detected many times. The chain employs TRBV11-3 and TRBJ2-5, with D hard to call. Germline CDR1 is SGHNT and CDR2 is YENEEA. The CDR3 is made up of 15 amino acids. Trimming took 3 bases from V and 4 from J, leaving 15 bases between them. CDR3 DNA: TGTGCCAGCAGCTTCCAAGATCCACGTCGAGAGACCCAGTACTTC. Translating gives CASSFQDPRRETQYF.

This clone was seen a few times. The chain carries TRBV6-8 and TRBJ2-1, with 12 bases matching TRBD2. From germline, CDR1 is MNHGY and CDR2 SAAAGT. Germline trimming cut 10 bases from V and 4 bases from J; bases unmatched to any gene: 14. The CDR3 consists of 17 residues. The CDR3 DNA follows: TGTGCCATCAAGGCCGGCGGGACTAGCGGGCCATACAATGAGCAGTTCTTC. Its protein product is CAIKAGGTSGPYNEQFF.

This rearrangement joins TRBV6-8 to TRBJ2-7; D unresolved. This CDR3 has 13 residues. The V gene lost 0 bases and the J gene lost 4 bases, with 7 bases spanning the gap. Germline CDR1 reads MNHGY; CDR2 reads SAAAGT. The CDR3, as DNA: TGTGCCAGCAGTTACTCGAATACTTACGAGCAGTACGTC. This codes for CASSYSNTYEQYV.

The CDR3 bases are TGCAGCGTCCCGAAAAGAAGCGGGAGTTTTTGGGACTACGAGCAGTACGTC. Amino acids: CSVPKRSGSFWDYEQYV. This chain joins TRBV29-1 and TRBJ2-7; the match to TRBD2 covers 8 bases. The germline CDR1 and CDR2 sequences are SQVTM and ANQGSEA. V trimming: 6 bases; J trimming: 3 bases; junction bases outside the gene matches: 19. There are 17 residues in the CDR3.

This clone was counted many times. The rearrangement joins TRBV6-8 to TRBJ2-7, with TRBD2 matching 8 bases. Germline CDR1 and CDR2: MNHGY and SAAAGT. V trimming: 2 bases; J trimming: 4 bases; junction bases outside the gene matches: 7. The CDR3 covers 15 residues. This chain's CDR3 is CASSYVAGGFYEQYV. The CDR3 bases are TGTGCCAGCAGTTACGTGGCGGGAGGATTTTACGAGCAGTACGTC.

This chain uses TRBV9 with TRBJ1-3; weak D call: TRBD1 (6 bases). Trimming pared 3 bases from V and 11 bases from J, leaving 12 bases between. This CDR3 contains 12 residues. Looked up from germline, CDR1 is SGDLS and CDR2 is YYNGEE. The CDR3 is CASSASTGSIYF. Written as DNA, the CDR3 is TGTGCCAGCAGCGCATCGACAGGCTCCATATATTTT.

A few counts support this clone. The J gene is TRBJ1-6, the V gene TRBV7-2; 7 bases are a match to TRBD1. V lost 5 bases to trimming and J lost 10 bases; unmatched junction nucleotides: 11. The germline gives CDR1 SGHTA, CDR2 FQGNSA. This CDR3 has 15 amino acids. The CDR3 nucleotides read TGTGCCAGCAGCACTCGGACAGGCAGCGGATCACCCCTCCACTTT. The encoded protein is CASSTRTGSGSPLHF.

The chain carries TRBV5-1 and TRBJ2-7; TRBD1 is a possible D gene (6 bases). Trimming removed 5 bases at V and 0 bases at J, with 12 bases between. The V gene's germline CDR1 is SGHRS and CDR2 YFSETQ. This CDR3 has 14 amino acids. DNA of the CDR3: TGCGCCAGCAGGCCAGGGGCTGGCTCCTACGAGCAGTACGTC. This codes for CASRPGAGSYEQYV.

The chain carries TRBV9 and TRBJ2-1, with TRBD2 matching 10 bases. This CDR3 has 15 amino acids. J gave up 10 bases and V 6 bases, and 13 bases lay outside the gene matches. In germline, CDR1 is SGDLS, CDR2 YYNGEE. CDR3 protein: CASNKGSGRAGEQFF. CDR3 bases: TGTGCCAGCAACAAGGGGAGCGGGAGGGCCGGGGAGCAGTTCTTC.

The sample holds a few counts of this clone. The J gene is TRBJ1-2, the V gene TRBV6-8; TRBD1 matches at 8 bases. Losses at the gene ends were 0 bases for V and 6 bases for J; bases not matched to a gene: 6. The CDR3 is 15 amino acids. Germline CDR1 MNHGY, CDR2 SAAAGT. The CDR3 DNA follows: TGTGCCAGCAGTTACTCGATCGGGACAGGCCATGGCTACACCTTC. It is translated as CASSYSIGTGHGYTF.

The CDR3 DNA reads as TGTGCCAGCACCCCCCGGACTAGCTCCTACAATGAGCAGTTCTTC. This gives the protein CASTPRTSSYNEQFF. The chain recombines TRBV6-8 with TRBJ2-1, with 7 bases matching TRBD2. Germline CDR1 MNHGY, CDR2 SAAAGT. Trimming removed 7 bases from V and 0 bases from J; junction bases left unmatched: 6. This CDR3 contains 15 residues.

The chain joins TRBV6-8 to TRBJ2-1; a possible D gene is TRBD1 (6 bases). V dropped 5 bases and J dropped 4 bases, with 18 bases sitting between them. Germline-derived CDR1 and CDR2 are MNHGY and SAAAGT. This CDR3 is 16 amino acids long. CDR3: CASSTHSGTTYNEQFF. The CDR3 region has the DNA TGTGCCAGCAGTACCCACTCCGGGACAACTTACAATGAGCAGTTCTTC.

This clone ranks as medium-sized. The V call is TRBV15, the J call TRBJ2-2; TRBD1 or TRBD2 may be the D gene (5 bases each). The germline V and J ends were trimmed by 3 bases and 3 bases, with 11 bases remaining between them. The germline CDR1 and CDR2 sequences are LNHNV and YYDKDF (reference sequence). The CDR3 has 15 residues. This CDR3 reads CATSRGDRDTGELFF. The DNA for the CDR3 is TGTGCCACCAGCAGGGGAGACAGAGACACCGGGGAGCTGTTTTTT.

This clone has a count of ten or more. The chain uses TRBV11-3 and TRBJ1-5; no reliable D call. V was trimmed by 5 bases and J by 4 bases, leaving 18 bases between them. The CDR3 is 16 residues long. Per germline, CDR1 SGHNT and CDR2 YENEEA. CDR3 DNA sequence: TGTGCCAGCAGCCCTCGGACCCCGGGTGGGAATCAGCCCCAGCATTTT. As protein: CASSPRTPGGNQPQHF.

This clone was detected a few times. The gene calls are TRBV6-8 and TRBJ1-1; D is ambiguous. This CDR3 has 13 residues. Germline V lookup: CDR1 MNHGY, CDR2 SAAAGT. V gave up 2 bases and J gave up 4 bases, with 8 bases separating them. CDR3 sequence (DNA): TGTGCCAGCAGTTACCAATACGCCACTGAAGCTTTCTTT. Its protein product is CASSYQYATEAFF.

This clone was seen only a few times. The V call is TRBV6-8, the J call TRBJ2-7; tentatively, D is TRBD1 or TRBD2 (5 bases each). CDR1 MNHGY and CDR2 SAAAGT come from the germline V gene. This CDR3 has 13 residues. Between the trimmed V and J ends, which lost 3 bases and 3 bases, there was a span of 9 bases. The CDR3 region is CASSYGAGYEQYV. CDR3 DNA sequence: TGTGCCAGCAGTTATGGGGCGGGCTACGAGCAGTACGTC.

This clone was counted ten times or more. The rearrangement joins TRBV11-3 to TRBJ2-1; D is perhaps TRBD1 or TRBD2 (5 bases each). Germline CDR1 is SGHNT and CDR2 is YENEEA. This CDR3 is built from 14 residues. V was shortened by 0 bases and J by 10 bases, with 13 bases between the two germline ends. The CDR3 sequence: CASSLDVSGREQFF. The CDR3 bases are TGTGCCAGCAGCTTAGACGTTTCGGGACGGGAGCAGTTCTTC.

This clone was picked up a small number of times. The chain combines TRBV30 with TRBJ1-1; the D is unclear. V dropped 2 bases and J dropped 4 bases, with 14 bases sitting between them. There are 14 residues in the CDR3. CDR1 is GTSNPN and CDR2 is SVGIG in the germline V gene (reference sequence). The CDR3 DNA follows: TGTGCCTGGAGTCGGGGAGGTCCTATCACTGAAGCTTTCTTT. Encoded protein: CAWSRGGPITEAFF.

The J gene is TRBJ2-1, the V gene TRBV12-5; 10 nucleotides match TRBD2. The CDR3 sequence is 15 residues long. CDR1 LGHNT and CDR2 FRNRAP come from the germline V gene. CDR3 DNA: TGTGCCAGCACCCAAGGGCCAGCGGGAGGGCATGAGCAGTTCTTC. It translates to CASTQGPAGGHEQFF.

The chain recombines TRBV5-1 with TRBJ2-3; D is ambiguous. Germline assignment: CDR1 SGHRS and CDR2 YFSETQ. Trimming shortened V by 1 base and J by 0 bases, and 9 bases separated the two germline ends. This CDR3 has 15 residues. CDR3 region: CASSLSVSSTDTQYF. The CDR3 DNA is TGCGCCAGCAGCTTGAGCGTCTCTAGCACAGATACGCAGTATTTT.

The V call is TRBV6-8, the J call TRBJ2-3; TRBD2 matches 7 bases. V dropped 2 bases and J dropped 2; count of bases not matched to a gene: 19. Germline-derived CDR1 and CDR2 are MNHGY and SAAAGT. The CDR3 loop spans 20 amino acids. This CDR3 reads CASSYPETGGTTRDTDTQYF. CDR3 DNA: TGTGCCAGCAGTTACCCCGAGACGGGGGGAACAACCCGGGACACAGATACGCAGTATTTT.

The chain has TRBV10-2 and TRBJ1-1; D not certain. Germline lookup yields CDR1 WSHSY and CDR2 SAAADI. This CDR3 spans 14 amino acids. Deletions cut 0 bases from V and 5 bases from J, with 10 bases between. This chain's CDR3 is CASSESRRGTEAFF. The CDR3 nucleotides are TGCGCCAGCAGTGAGTCGAGACGGGGAACTGAAGCTTTCTTT.

This clone was counted a few times. The genes are TRBV6-8 and TRBJ2-1, with a possible D match to TRBD2 (5 bases). The CDR3 totals 14 residues. Trimming cost V 3 bases and J 10 bases, with 16 bases left between them. CDR1 and CDR2 (germline): MNHGY, SAAAGT. CDR3 in amino acids: CASSYAPAGWEQFF. DNA for the CDR3: TGTGCCAGCAGTTATGCCCCGGCGGGCTGGGAGCAGTTCTTC.

This chain connects TRBV18 to TRBJ2-2; weak D call: TRBD2 (5 bases). Germline V gene lookup returns CDR1 KGHSH and CDR2 LQKENI. The CDR3 spans 16 residues. V was trimmed by 2 bases and J by 0 bases, leaving 10 bases between them. CDR3: CASSPTGKANTGELFF. The CDR3 DNA sequence: TGTGCCAGCTCACCAACCGGGAAGGCGAACACCGGGGAGCTGTTTTTT.

By proportion, this clone is medium-sized. The chain links TRBV18 to TRBJ2-3; the D is unclear. V lost 0 bases, J lost 4 bases, and 11 bases lay in between. The CDR3 is made up of 15 amino acids. Germline CDR1 KGHSH, CDR2 LQKENI. The CDR3 DNA reads TGTGCCAGCTCACCACCATCAGCGCCAGCAGATACGCAGTATTTT. This translates into CASSPPSAPADTQYF.

This chain uses TRBV5-1 with TRBJ1-2; TRBD1 matches at 8 bases. CDR3 length: 15 amino acids. Germline V gene data show CDR1 as SGHRS and CDR2 as YFSETQ. J lost 4 bases, V lost 4 bases, and 9 bases had no gene match. The CDR3 loop is CASSGGTGPTYGYTF. CDR3 sequence (DNA): TGCGCCAGCAGCGGAGGGACAGGACCCACCTATGGCTACACCTTC.

This clone was observed a handful of times. J is TRBJ1-2 and V is TRBV6-8, with a weak D call TRBD1 (5 bases). This CDR3 has 15 amino acids. The V end lost 2 bases, the J end lost 8 bases, and 18 bases lay between the germline ends. CDR1 is MNHGY and CDR2 is SAAAGT in the germline V gene. CDR3 in DNA: TGTGCCAGCAGTTACGCCCGACAGATAAGTTGGGGCTACACCTTC. It is translated as CASSYARQISWGYTF.

The CDR3 loop reads CASSPASGASYEQYV. CDR3 sequence (DNA): TGTGCCAGCAGCCCGGCCAGCGGAGCCTCCTACGAGCAGTACGTC. The chain uses TRBV11-3 and TRBJ2-7; TRBD2 is a possible D gene (5 bases). The V gene's germline CDR1 is SGHNT and CDR2 YENEEA. Trimming stripped 5 bases from V and 0 bases from J, with 14 bases between. The CDR3 consists of 15 residues.